This T cell receptor (beta chain) was identified during a study of blood T cell repertoires in COVID-19 (dated by TCRdb to the early 2020s). Some background on the complete study: Collaborator samples came from the United States, Italy and Spain and covered acute and convalescent phases of COVID-19. The prospective study material was composed of cDNA or gDNA derived from T cells, B-cell-depleted T cells, or PBMCs. The dataset comprised deeply sampled blood TCRbeta repertoires from subjects exposed to, actively infected with, or recovered from COVID-19. The repertoires were released in a freely available public database meant as a resource for research on the immune response to SARS-CoV-2. The samples were drawn from two sources: the first 160 participants of the ongoing ImmuneRACE study, and 1,200 or so subjects contributed by 6 global collaborators. Sample metadata almost always included a de-identified subject ID, COVID-19 status, age in years and sex. HLA class I and class II types, where available, came from metadata supplied by the sample provider rather than from assay-based typing. The full study reports these points: Clinical and demographic metadata were provided uncurated, with the amount varying by source and participant.

From a lookup of the germline V gene (reference sequence), CDR1 and CDR2 are LNHDA and SQIVND. The CDR3 measures 14 amino acids from cysteine to phenylalanine. The read is trimmed to its CDR3 DNA, 42 bases read in frame from base 1. V sheds 4 bases and J sheds 8 bases, leaving 15 bases between their ends. Points on this clone: Its antigen is currently not known. Per-nucleotide qualities are absent, and no much larger clonotype sits a single base away.

Each collaborating institution followed its own protocols to collect whole blood in K2EDTA tubes. For TCRbeta analysis, collaborators shipped samples as frozen whole blood, isolated PBMCs, or DNA extracted from either of those sample types. TCRbeta CDR3 regions were amplified from genomic DNA by means of the immunoSEQ Assay, a bias-controlled multiplex PCR. The authors' analysis ran thus. Nucleated cell counts per sample were estimated from amplification of reference gene primers within the assay. To quantify the absolute abundance of each unique TCRbeta CDR3 rearrangement, sequence reads were collapsed and filtered. Productive Simpson clonality was computed per sample as the square root of Simpson's diversity index over productive rearrangements. This is the immuneACCESS table as TCRdb keeps it, with only in-frame sequences that have V and J called. A part of the clones is gone; compared with another copy, unresolved V genes explain less than half, and the rest is unexplained. V, J and clone size are those of that table, while D and trimming were read from the DNA. The table for this sample lists under 250,000 clones; about 83% of them were counted only once. The ten most abundant clones make up less than 3.5% of the sample.

Material: peripheral blood. The TCR comes from a man between 45 and 60 years old with active or convalescent COVID-19. Here the chain combines TRBV19 and TRBJ2-4; the D gene is not confidently resolved. The sequence in DNA is TGTGCCAGTAGTACCGGTATTTGGAGATACATTCAGTACTTC. This gives the protein CASSTGIWRYIQYF. Beyond the CDR3, the reference TRBV19 and TRBJ2-4 genes provide the residues; the full variable domain reads: DGGITQSPKYLFRKEGQNVTLSCEQNLNHDAMYWYRQDPGQGLRLIYYSQIVNDFQKGDIAEGYSVSREKKESFPLTVTSAQKNPTAFYLCASSTGIWRYIQYFGAGTRLSVL.